The source of this TCR beta chain is a study of tumor and adjacent non-tumor tissue in lung cancer. RNA was extracted from bulk tissue without any cell sorting. The normal lung tissue was taken more than 3 cm from the tumor edge. The CDR3 has 16 amino acids. Per germline, CDR1 SGHNT and CDR2 YYREEE (reference sequence). Concerning this clonotype itself: The junction shows a germline mismatch at one end, possibly a read error.

TCRbeta libraries were built with three rounds of nested PCR, modified from ARM-PCR. TCRdb used MiXCR to reprocess the multiplex PCR reads, holding one entry per CDR3 protein. The sample has approximately 110,000 distinct CDR3 sequences, about 64% seen once. The source material was distant non-tumor lung tissue. This TCR came from a man aged 55 to 70 with non-small cell lung cancer. The chain uses TRBV5-4 and TRBJ2-3; perhaps D is TRBD1 or TRBD2 (5 bases each). CDR3 sequence (DNA): TGTGCCAGCAGTTTGGGTGGCAGGGCTAGCACAGATACGCACTATTTT. Its translation: CASSLGGRASTDTHYF.